These T cell receptor beta chains were read from a single sample in a study of regulatory T cells in long-lasting Graves disease. TCRdb ran MiXCR on the multiplex PCR reads and lists one entry per CDR3 protein. The sample lists over 650,000 distinct CDR3 sequences, 30% occurring once. The starting material was peripheral blood mononuclear cells (PBMCs), obtained when the disease was refractory, from a patient treated with antithyroid drugs. The receptors derive from a female donor with Graves disease. Both conserved end residues are part of each CDR3. The D gene is left open where the match is weak. Clone size is stated in some rows and not others, as once, few, many or a class when expanded.

clone size: many
V gene: TRBV20-1
D gene: -
J gene: TRBJ1-1
CDR3 DNA: TGCAGTGCTAGAGCTAACAGACGCATGAACACTGAAGCTTTCTTT
CDR3 protein: CSARANRRMNTEAFF

clone size: few
V gene: TRBV6-1
D gene: -
J gene: TRBJ1-1
CDR3 DNA: TGTGCCAGCAGTGTGCAGGGGACCTTTTTCGGCACTGAAGCTTTCTTT
CDR3 protein: CASSVQGTFFGTEAFF

clone size: -
V gene: TRBV5-6
D gene: -
J gene: TRBJ1-1
CDR3 DNA: TGTGCCAGCAGCTTGGCGGGGTTCCGGGCTTTCTTT
CDR3 protein: CASSLAGFRAFF

clone size: -
V gene: TRBV4-2
D gene: -
J gene: TRBJ1-2
CDR3 DNA: TGTGCCAGCAGCCAGCCGGACCTCTATGGCTACACCTTC
CDR3 protein: CASSQPDLYGYTF

clone size: few
V gene: TRBV6-1
D gene: TRBD1
J gene: TRBJ1-6
CDR3 DNA: TGTGCCAGCAGACAAAAATGGACAGGGCGTAATTCACCCCTCCACTTT
CDR3 protein: CASRQKWTGRNSPLHF

clone size: many
V gene: TRBV12-3/TRBV12-4
D gene: -
J gene: TRBJ2-7
CDR3 DNA: TGTGCCAGCAGCGGCCAAGGAGGGCATGCTGGGCAGTACTTC
CDR3 protein: CASSGQGGHAGQYF

clone size: -
V gene: TRBV7-3
D gene: TRBD1
J gene: TRBJ2-2
CDR3 DNA: TGTGCCAGCAGCCCTTATCTGAGGACAGGCTCGAGGGCGATGAACACCGGGGAGCTGTTTTTT
CDR3 protein: CASSPYLRTGSRAMNTGELFF

clone size: -
V gene: TRBV6-1
D gene: -
J gene: TRBJ2-2
CDR3 DNA: TGTGCCACCCACCCTCACGGCACTGTAAACACCGGGGAGCTGTTTTTT
CDR3 protein: CATHPHGTVNTGELFF

clone size: few
V gene: TRBV3-1
D gene: -
J gene: TRBJ1-6
CDR3 DNA: TGTGCCAGCAGCCAAGAGACGAGAATTTCACCCCTCCACTTT
CDR3 protein: CASSQETRISPLHF

clone size: few
V gene: TRBV28
D gene: -
J gene: TRBJ1-2
CDR3 DNA: TGTGCCAGCAGTTTATCGCACGGGCAGGGTGGTGGCTACACCTTC
CDR3 protein: CASSLSHGQGGGYTF

clone size: -
V gene: TRBV30
D gene: TRBD2
J gene: TRBJ2-5
CDR3 DNA: TGTGCCTGGAGTCGGGGGAGGGCACAAGAGACCCAGTACTTC
CDR3 protein: CAWSRGRAQETQYF

clone size: -
V gene: TRBV20-1
D gene: -
J gene: TRBJ1-5
CDR3 DNA: TGCAGTGCTAGCGGGCTTAATCAGCCCCAGCATTTT
CDR3 protein: CSASGLNQPQHF

clone size: -
V gene: TRBV30
D gene: -
J gene: TRBJ1-3
CDR3 DNA: TGTGCCTGGAGTGTTCCCTCTGGAAACACCATATATTTT
CDR3 protein: CAWSVPSGNTIYF

clone size: -
V gene: TRBV11-2
D gene: -
J gene: TRBJ2-7
CDR3 DNA: TGTGCCAGCAGCTTCGAGTCCAGCTACTACGAGCAGTACTTC
CDR3 protein: CASSFESSYYEQYF

clone size: -
V gene: TRBV20-1
D gene: TRBD2
J gene: TRBJ2-7
CDR3 DNA: TGCAGTGCTAGAGATCTGCGACTAGCGATGGGCGAGCAGTACTTC
CDR3 protein: CSARDLRLAMGEQYF

clone size: few
V gene: TRBV29-1
D gene: -
J gene: TRBJ1-1
CDR3 DNA: TGCAGCGTTGATAAGGGGACGGTTGAAAACACTGAAGCTTTCTTT
CDR3 protein: CSVDKGTVENTEAFF

clone size: few
V gene: TRBV7-2
D gene: TRBD1
J gene: TRBJ1-2
CDR3 DNA: TGTGCCAGCAGCTTAGGAGGGGGCCTTGGCTACACCTTC
CDR3 protein: CASSLGGGLGYTF

clone size: -
V gene: TRBV5-1
D gene: -
J gene: TRBJ1-1
CDR3 DNA: TGCGCCAGCAGCCGGGACGGAGGGGACACTGAAGCTTTCTTT
CDR3 protein: CASSRDGGDTEAFF

clone size: -
V gene: TRBV6-1
D gene: -
J gene: TRBJ1-2
CDR3 DNA: TGTGCCAGCAGAATTCCAGGGAAGGGAGGAGGCTACACCTTC
CDR3 protein: CASRIPGKGGGYTF

clone size: once
V gene: TRBV5-5
D gene: TRBD1
J gene: TRBJ2-1
CDR3 DNA: TGTGCCAGCAGCTTGTGGGACAGGGGGTCGAGCTCCTACAATGAGCAGTTCTTC
CDR3 protein: CASSLWDRGSSSYNEQFF

clone size: few
V gene: TRBV15
D gene: TRBD2
J gene: TRBJ2-7
CDR3 DNA: TGTGCCACCAGCAGACAGACTAGCGGGAGTGGCGAGCAGTACTTC
CDR3 protein: CATSRQTSGSGEQYF

clone size: many
V gene: TRBV28
D gene: -
J gene: TRBJ1-5
CDR3 DNA: TGTGCCAGCATGCGAAGGGGCGGTCAGCCCCAGCATTTT
CDR3 protein: CASMRRGGQPQHF

clone size: few
V gene: TRBV6-1
D gene: -
J gene: TRBJ1-5
CDR3 DNA: TGTGCCAGCAGTGACTGGGGTGGTCAGCCCCAGCATTTT
CDR3 protein: CASSDWGGQPQHF

clone size: -
V gene: TRBV27
D gene: -
J gene: TRBJ2-3
CDR3 DNA: TGTGCCAGCAGTTCTGAGGCTAGCACAGATACGCAGTATTTT
CDR3 protein: CASSSEASTDTQYF

clone size: -
V gene: TRBV27
D gene: TRBD1
J gene: TRBJ1-4
CDR3 DNA: TGTGCCAGCAGTCTTCAGGGGGGTTCTAATGAAAAACTGTTTTTT
CDR3 protein: CASSLQGGSNEKLFF

clone size: few
V gene: TRBV6-1
D gene: -
J gene: TRBJ1-2
CDR3 DNA: TGTGCCAGCAGTGAAGCAGCGACAGCGCGCTATGGCTACACCTTC
CDR3 protein: CASSEAATARYGYTF

clone size: few
V gene: TRBV3-1
D gene: TRBD1
J gene: TRBJ1-3
CDR3 DNA: TGTGCCAGCAGCCAAGATTGGCAGGGGGCGCGTGGAAACACCATATATTTT
CDR3 protein: CASSQDWQGARGNTIYF

clone size: few
V gene: TRBV25-1
D gene: -
J gene: TRBJ2-6
CDR3 DNA: TGTGCCAGCAGTGATCCCTACAAGTTCTCTGGGGCCAACGTCCTGACTTTC
CDR3 protein: CASSDPYKFSGANVLTF

clone size: few
V gene: TRBV28
D gene: TRBD1
J gene: TRBJ1-5
CDR3 DNA: TGTGCCAGCAGTTTCGAGGGACAGATCCCCCCGTTTAGCAATCAGCCCCAGCATTTT
CDR3 protein: CASSFEGQIPPFSNQPQHF

clone size: -
V gene: TRBV19
D gene: -
J gene: TRBJ1-6
CDR3 DNA: TGTGCCAGTAGTATCCAACAGAGCTCCTATAATTCACCCCTCCACTTT
CDR3 protein: CASSIQQSSYNSPLHF

clone size: -
V gene: TRBV5-1
D gene: TRBD2
J gene: TRBJ2-7
CDR3 DNA: TGCGCCAGCAGCTTGGGAGCGGGAGGTTCCGAGCAGTACTTC
CDR3 protein: CASSLGAGGSEQYF

clone size: -
V gene: TRBV6-1
D gene: -
J gene: TRBJ1-2
CDR3 DNA: TGTGCCAGCAACCCCGACTTTAGGACCTCGGCTCGGGGCTACACCTTC
CDR3 protein: CASNPDFRTSARGYTF

clone size: -
V gene: TRBV2
D gene: TRBD1
J gene: TRBJ2-7
CDR3 DNA: TGTGCCACTGCCCGGGACAGGGGCTCCTACGAGCAGTACTTC
CDR3 protein: CATARDRGSYEQYF

clone size: -
V gene: TRBV5-1
D gene: TRBD1
J gene: TRBJ2-7
CDR3 DNA: TGCGCCAGCAGCCGCCAACAGGGGGCGTACGAGCAGTACTTC
CDR3 protein: CASSRQQGAYEQYF